This record concerns one TCR beta chain sequence. Its cognate antigen is unknown. V was pared by 1 base and J by 6 bases, with 9 bases of the junction left unmatched. CDR3 length equals 16 residues. The germline V gene has CDR1 SGDLS and CDR2 YYNGEE. These data originate in a study of blood T cells in healthy people across ages. Whole-study findings and limits: Possibly, changes in expanded clonotypes were confounded because donor CMV status was unknown.

A second about 7 to 12 cycle PCR used barcoded and J-beta primers. A single record per CDR3 protein comes from TCRdb applying MiXCR to the 5' RACE reads. The table has over a million distinct CDR3 sequences, 40% to 45% seen once; the top ten hold around 4%. Peripheral blood was drawn, approximately 9.5 milliliters per donor. Per-sample PBMC isolation yielded at least 7 million cells. The chain employs TRBV9 and TRBJ2-1, with 8 positions matching TRBD2. This clonotype was sampled from a woman aged 18-29 years in good health. Sequences were obtained from blood. The chain's CDR3 is CASSVRSLAGRNEQFF. The CDR3 region has the DNA TGTGCCAGCAGCGTACGGTCATTAGCGGGACGCAATGAGCAGTTCTTC.